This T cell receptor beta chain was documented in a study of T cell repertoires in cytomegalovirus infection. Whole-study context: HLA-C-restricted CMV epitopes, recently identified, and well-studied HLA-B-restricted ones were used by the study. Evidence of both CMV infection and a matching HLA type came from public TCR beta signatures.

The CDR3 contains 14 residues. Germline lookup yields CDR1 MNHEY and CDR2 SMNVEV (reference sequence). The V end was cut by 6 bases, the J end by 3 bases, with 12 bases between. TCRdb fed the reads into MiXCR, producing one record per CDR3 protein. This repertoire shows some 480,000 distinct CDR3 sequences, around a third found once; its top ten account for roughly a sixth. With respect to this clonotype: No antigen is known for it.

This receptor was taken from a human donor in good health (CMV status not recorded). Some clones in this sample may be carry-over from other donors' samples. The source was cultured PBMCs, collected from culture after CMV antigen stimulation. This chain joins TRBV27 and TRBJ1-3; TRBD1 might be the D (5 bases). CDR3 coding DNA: TGTGCCAGCAGCTTCGCGGGGCATGGAAACACCATATATTTT. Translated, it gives CASSFAGHGNTIYF.